The rows below give T cell receptor beta chains drawn from one sample of a study of cytomegalovirus exposure and HLA in healthy donors. The protocol was immunoSEQ multiplex PCR, while the TCRdb copy is restricted to in-frame clones and leaves out a portion. The sample has approximately 170,000 clones, 76% seen once. Material for sequencing was PBMCs. These TCRs come from a female donor in good health and CMV-seronegative. The CDR3 runs from the conserved cysteine through the conserved F or W. The order of the fields is J gene, V gene, CDR3 protein.

J gene: TRBJ2-7
V gene: TRBV5-1
CDR3 protein: CASSLKPPTGALYEQYF

J gene: TRBJ1-1
V gene: TRBV5-6
CDR3 protein: CASSPGQGINTEAFF

J gene: TRBJ1-5
V gene: TRBV27
CDR3 protein: CASSLKGSQPQHF

J gene: TRBJ2-5
V gene: TRBV7-2
CDR3 protein: CASSLLATPRETQYF

J gene: TRBJ2-6
V gene: TRBV9
CDR3 protein: CASSARSGANVLTF

J gene: TRBJ2-2
V gene: TRBV7-2
CDR3 protein: CASSPRGSGTSNTGELFF

J gene: TRBJ2-3
V gene: TRBV6-5
CDR3 protein: CASRIPGVDTQYF

J gene: TRBJ2-3
V gene: TRBV6-6
CDR3 protein: CASSGVGGGGTDTQYF

J gene: TRBJ2-1
V gene: TRBV28
CDR3 protein: CASSSGGRGDNEQFF

J gene: TRBJ1-5
V gene: TRBV18
CDR3 protein: CASSPTGGQPQHF

J gene: TRBJ1-2
V gene: TRBV7-9
CDR3 protein: CASSLGFQGTYGYTF

J gene: TRBJ1-4
V gene: TRBV9
CDR3 protein: CASSVTATNEKLFF

J gene: TRBJ2-2
V gene: TRBV9
CDR3 protein: CASSPRDREVGELFF

J gene: TRBJ1-2
V gene: TRBV6-5
CDR3 protein: CASSEQDRGGYTF

J gene: TRBJ2-1
V gene: TRBV27
CDR3 protein: CASSYSGQGAYNEQFF

J gene: TRBJ2-7
V gene: TRBV28
CDR3 protein: CASSHTGTGAYEQYF

J gene: NA
V gene: TRBV6-6
CDR3 protein: CASSTTGTGGYEQYF

J gene: TRBJ1-2
V gene: TRBV7-3
CDR3 protein: CASSSTGGSYGYTF

J gene: TRBJ1-2
V gene: TRBV9
CDR3 protein: CASSTGQRLGDYGYTF

J gene: NA
V gene: TRBV6-5
CDR3 protein: CASSSQLAPLYEQYF

J gene: TRBJ2-1
V gene: TRBV7-9
CDR3 protein: CASSPGLAGENYNEQFF

J gene: TRBJ1-1
V gene: TRBV6-5
CDR3 protein: CASSEHLAFF

J gene: TRBJ1-1
V gene: TRBV10-3
CDR3 protein: CAISGRQGGFMNTEAFF

J gene: TRBJ2-3
V gene: TRBV15
CDR3 protein: CATSRDFGRDRSADTQYF

J gene: TRBJ2-1
V gene: TRBV30
CDR3 protein: CAWGGVRPQFF

J gene: TRBJ1-3
V gene: TRBV11-3
CDR3 protein: CASSGWRVTTYRNTIYF

J gene: TRBJ1-1
V gene: TRBV7-9
CDR3 protein: CASSLGSRFTEAFF

J gene: TRBJ1-3
V gene: TRBV16
CDR3 protein: CASSQLRQGSGNTIYF

J gene: TRBJ1-2
V gene: TRBV7-9
CDR3 protein: CASSYIARRSSGYTF

J gene: TRBJ1-2
V gene: TRBV30
CDR3 protein: CAWSLLGSYGYTF

J gene: TRBJ2-7
V gene: TRBV21-1
CDR3 protein: CASTAYGQGAASSYEQYF

J gene: TRBJ2-3
V gene: TRBV4-2
CDR3 protein: CASRRAVDSTDTQYF

J gene: TRBJ2-1
V gene: TRBV7-2
CDR3 protein: CASSRAAGKYNEQFF

J gene: TRBJ2-7
V gene: TRBV11-1
CDR3 protein: CASSFLAGIHEQYF

J gene: TRBJ1-2
V gene: TRBV28
CDR3 protein: CASSLDRNYGYTF

J gene: TRBJ1-1
V gene: TRBV20-1
CDR3 protein: CSARRGAFF

J gene: TRBJ2-1
V gene: TRBV11-3
CDR3 protein: CASSSNALSAGGPTYNEQFF

J gene: TRBJ2-6
V gene: TRBV7-3
CDR3 protein: CASSPGSFTGANGLTF

J gene: TRBJ1-4
V gene: TRBV7-2
CDR3 protein: CASSLEGQGYEKLFF

J gene: TRBJ2-1
V gene: TRBV28
CDR3 protein: CASSLQVNEQFF

J gene: TRBJ1-3
V gene: TRBV11-2
CDR3 protein: CASREGSSGNTIYF

J gene: TRBJ2-1
V gene: TRBV7-7
CDR3 protein: CASSLGQGRDEQFF

J gene: TRBJ2-7
V gene: TRBV18
CDR3 protein: CASSPSGHLGLEQYF

J gene: NA
V gene: TRBV29-1
CDR3 protein: CSGGGNRHEQYF

J gene: TRBJ2-1
V gene: TRBV7-9
CDR3 protein: CASSLDLVGLGFF

J gene: TRBJ2-1
V gene: TRBV27
CDR3 protein: CASSSPGASGVNEQFF

J gene: TRBJ1-3
V gene: TRBV4-3
CDR3 protein: CASSQMKGGPGNTIYF

J gene: TRBJ2-7
V gene: TRBV4-1
CDR3 protein: CASSQPAYSGEQYF

J gene: TRBJ2-5
V gene: TRBV6-5
CDR3 protein: CASRSLGRGVKTQYF

J gene: TRBJ2-4
V gene: TRBV19
CDR3 protein: CASAISGGPKNIQYF

J gene: TRBJ2-5
V gene: TRBV4-1
CDR3 protein: CASSRQPAGAAETQYF

J gene: TRBJ1-1
V gene: TRBV7-9
CDR3 protein: CASTFARGARDTEAFF

J gene: TRBJ1-1
V gene: TRBV18
CDR3 protein: CASSPGTGGNTEAFF

J gene: TRBJ1-4
V gene: TRBV4-1
CDR3 protein: CASSQEGGGVEKLFF

J gene: TRBJ1-3
V gene: TRBV27
CDR3 protein: CASSANGDSGNTIYF